This T cell receptor (beta chain) was documented in a study of T cell clonotyping in hematopoietic cell transplantation. Only in-frame clones appear in the TCRdb table, and some are missing; sequencing was by immunoSEQ multiplex PCR. Here the sample spans about 5,700 clones, 77% being singletons. This clone appeared once. Its antigen is unknown. V lost 5 bases to trimming and J lost 7 bases; unmatched junction nucleotides: 6. The CDR3 runs to 13 residues. The V gene's germline CDR1 is MNHEY and CDR2 SVGAGI. Study-level results: No sorting was done, leaving CD4 and CD8 contributions mixed. After transplant, recipient diversity fell while pathologically expanded clonotypes grew through day 180.

This sequence was found in a male patient aged 45-59 years who had an allogeneic stem cell transplant from an unrelated donor, so the T cells may come from the graft donor. Some clones in this sample may be carry-over from other donors' samples. The genes are TRBV6-5 and TRBJ1-1; 8 bases are a match to TRBD1. This specimen consisted of PBMCs, obtained 100 days after allogeneic stem cell transplant. Here the CDR3 DNA reads TGTGCCAGCAGTCCGCAGGGGGCCGTTGAAGCTTTCTTT. Protein: CASSPQGAVEAFF.